This is a list of T cell receptor beta chains from one sample in a study of T cell changes during pregnancy in multiple sclerosis. Sequenced by immunoSEQ multiplex PCR; TCRdb stores in-frame clones only, minus some. Counted here are 30,000 to 40,000 clones, around 93% occurring once; the ten biggest clones make up around 0.5%. Here the sequenced sample was CD4+ T cells from peripheral blood mononuclear cells, taken in the third trimester of pregnancy. The receptors come from a female donor in good health, enrolled as a control in a pregnancy study. Each CDR3 is given with its conserved first and last residue. The order of the fields is D gene, V gene, clone size, J gene, CDR3 DNA, CDR3 protein. A D gene is named only where the DNA matches it firmly. Some rows have no size entry. The others give once, few or many, or a class for an expanded clone.

>.|TRBV30|.|TRBJ1-5
TGTGCCTGGAGCCCCCGAGGAGCTCAGCCCCAGCATTTT
CAWSPRGAQPQHF
>TRBD1|TRBV9|.|TRBJ2-2
TGTGCCAGCAGCCGGGGTCTGGGACAGGGGGCTTCGAACACCGGGGAGCTGTTTTTT
CASSRGLGQGASNTGELFF
>TRBD2|TRBV6-6|.|TRBJ2-1
TGTGCCAGCAGTCCGGGAGGGAATGGGAATGAGCAGTTCTTC
CASSPGGNGNEQFF
>.|TRBV7-2|.|TRBJ2-5
TGTGCCAGCAGCTCTCGTTTCGGGACTTTTAAAGAGACCCAGTACTTC
CASSSRFGTFKETQYF
>TRBD2|TRBV7-3|.|TRBJ2-3
TGTGCCAGCAGCCTGGGTGGGGGGGAGTCAGATACGCAGTATTTT
CASSLGGGESDTQYF
>.|TRBV7-2|.|TRBJ2-2
TGTGCCAGCAGCCAGCAGGGTACCGGGGAGCTGTTTTTT
CASSQQGTGELFF
>TRBD1|TRBV4-3|few|TRBJ1-3
TGCGCCAGCAGCCAACGTCGGGACAGTCCTGGAAACACCATATATTTT
CASSQRRDSPGNTIYF
>.|TRBV7-8|few|TRBJ2-7
TGTGCCAGCAGCTTAGGCGGATTCGACGAGCAGTACTTC
CASSLGGFDEQYF
>.|TRBV7-2|.|TRBJ1-3
TGTGCCAGTTCGGGGGGGGGTGAATATGGAAACACCATATATTTT
CASSGGGEYGNTIYF
>TRBD1|TRBV7-3|.|TRBJ2-7
TGTGCCAGCAGTCGTACAGGGGGTGGCGAGCAGTACTTC
CASSRTGGGEQYF
>.|TRBV28|.|TRBJ2-7
TGTGCCAGCAGCGATACAAGCTCCTACGAGCAGTACTTC
CASSDTSSYEQYF
>TRBD1|TRBV19|.|TRBJ2-1
TGTGCCAGTAGCACCGGGACAGAGTACAATGAGCAGTTCTTC
CASSTGTEYNEQFF
>.|TRBV5-1|.|TRBJ2-3
TGCGCCAGCAGCTTGGAAGGAGGGAGCGCAGATACGCAGTATTTT
CASSLEGGSADTQYF
>TRBD1|TRBV28|.|TRBJ1-4
TGTGCCGTACAGGGGTCTAATGAAAAACTGTTTTTT
CAVQGSNEKLFF
>.|TRBV29-1|.|TRBJ2-5
TGCAGCGTTGTGGTCGCGGGACAGAAAGAGACCCAGTACTTC
CSVVVAGQKETQYF
>TRBD2|TRBV6-5|.|TRBJ2-1
TGTGCCAGCAGTTCCGGGACTAGCGGGTACAATGAGCAGTTCTTC
CASSSGTSGYNEQFF
>TRBD1|TRBV5-6|.|TRBJ1-5
TGTGCCAGCAGCCCGCAAAGGGACAGGGGAGACCAGCCCCAGCATTTT
CASSPQRDRGDQPQHF
>.|TRBV28|.|TRBJ1-1
TGTGCCAGCAGTTTACTTCAGGGAATGGACACTGAAGCTTTCTTT
CASSLLQGMDTEAFF
>.|TRBV28|.|TRBJ2-5
TGTGCCAGCAGCACAGCGCAGGGGACCCAGTACTTC
CASSTAQGTQYF
>.|TRBV4-1|.|TRBJ1-4
TGCGCCAGCAGCTATGAACAGCTAACTAATGAAAAACTGTTTTTT
CASSYEQLTNEKLFF
>TRBD2|TRBV19|.|TRBJ2-2
TGTGCCAGTAAGACCGGGGGGATTAACACCGGGGAGCTGTTTTTT
CASKTGGINTGELFF
>.|TRBV19|.|TRBJ2-5
TGTGCCAGTAGTACCAACAGACTAGTAAAAGAGACCCAGTACTTC
CASSTNRLVKETQYF
>TRBD1|TRBV30|.|TRBJ1-1
TGTGCCTGGAGGGACCCACAGGGGGTTATCACTGAAGCTTTCTTT
CAWRDPQGVITEAFF
>TRBD1|TRBV28|.|TRBJ1-5
TGTGCCAGCAGTGTACCGGGACAGTATCAGCCCCAGCATTTT
CASSVPGQYQPQHF
>TRBD1|TRBV28|.|TRBJ2-7
TGTGCCAGCAGCCACACAGGGGGCAAGTCCTACGAGCAGTACTTC
CASSHTGGKSYEQYF
>.|TRBV6-5|.|TRBJ2-5
TGTGCCACCCATGGGCTGGGCCAAGAGACCCAGTACTTC
CATHGLGQETQYF
>.|TRBV28|.|TRBJ2-7
TGTGCCAGCAGGGGGGTGGGGGCAGCCTACTCCTACGAGCAGTACTTC
CASRGVGAAYSYEQYF
>.|TRBV9|.|TRBJ1-1
TGTGCCAGCAGCGCCCATGCCAGGGAGGCCACTGAAGCTTTCTTT
CASSAHAREATEAFF
>TRBD1|TRBV4-1|.|TRBJ2-1
TGCGCCAGCAGCCAAGATGGACAGGGATGGAGGGGGGAGTTCTTC
CASSQDGQGWRGEFF
>.|TRBV12-2|few|TRBJ2-7
TGTGCAAGTCGCTTAGAAGGGACGGGAGGGCCCTCGTGGGAGCAGTACTTC
CASRLEGTGGPSWEQYF
>TRBD1|TRBV7-3|.|TRBJ2-5
TGTGCCAGCAGCAGAGGGGACAGGGACGGAGAGACCCAGTACTTC
CASSRGDRDGETQYF
>.|TRBV5-6|.|TRBJ2-2
TGTGCCAGCAGCTCCCCCGCAGCCTCCTCAGGTTGGCTGTTTTTT
CASSSPAASSGWLFF
>.|TRBV11-3|.|TRBJ1-1
TGTGCCAGCAGCTTATCGGGCACTGAAGCTTTCTTT
CASSLSGTEAFF
>.|TRBV5-6|.|TRBJ2-1
TGTGCCAGCGCGGTACTTCATTCCAATGAGCAGTTCTTC
CASAVLHSNEQFF
>.|TRBV18|.|TRBJ2-7
TGTGCCAGCTCACAGGGGGTGTTAGACAACGAGCAGTACTTC
CASSQGVLDNEQYF
>TRBD2|TRBV10-3|once|TRBJ2-3
TGTGCCATCGCCGGGACTAGCAGGAGCGGCACAGATACGCAGTATTTT
CAIAGTSRSGTDTQYF
>.|TRBV5-3|few|TRBJ1-2
TGTGCCAGAAGCTTGGCCCACGGGAATACGAGTGGAGGCTACACCTTC
CARSLAHGNTSGGYTF
>TRBD1|TRBV5-1|.|TRBJ2-2
TGCGCCAGCAGCGTACCCGGGACAGGTACAACCGGGGAGCTGTTTTTT
CASSVPGTGTTGELFF
>.|TRBV7-8|once|TRBJ1-5
TGTGCCAGCAGCCTCCTGGGGGGGACGAGCAATCAGCCCCAGCATTTT
CASSLLGGTSNQPQHF
>TRBD2|TRBV5-1|.|TRBJ2-7
TGCGCCAGCAGCTCTCCGACTAGCGGGAGCTACGAGCAGTACTTC
CASSSPTSGSYEQYF
>.|TRBV7-9|.|TRBJ2-5
TGTGCCAGCAGGGTGACGGGGTCGGAGACCCAGTACTTC
CASRVTGSETQYF